Sequencing of this TCR beta chain was carried out in a study of T cell responses to AZD1222 COVID-19 vaccine. Study-wide results and limits: Breadth and depth of Spike-specific TCRs rose after two AZD1222 doses.

About this clone itself: Antigen specificity is unknown.

Repertoires were generated with immunoSEQ multiplex PCR, while TCRdb's copy carries only in-frame clones and drops some. The table shows about 45,000 clones, with around 81% occurring only once. Trimming cost V 2 bases and J 2 bases, with 9 bases left between them. This CDR3 region has 15 residues. Germline V lookup: CDR1 KGHDR, CDR2 SFDVKD. This chain joins TRBV24-1 and TRBJ2-1, with D perhaps TRBD2 (5 bases). This TCR came from an adult in good health. The starting material was peripheral blood, obtained on day 0 of AZD1222 vaccination. CDR3 protein: CATSDSDGTYNEQFF. The CDR3 DNA is TGTGCCACCAGTGATTCGGACGGGACCTACAATGAGCAGTTCTTC.